Each of the 9 T cell receptor beta chains below was sequenced from the same sample in a study of T cells in Graves' hyperthyroidism and ophthalmopathy. TCR beta CDR3 sequences were amplified from RNA transcripts. The study used the HTBI primer set for a first-round RT-PCR of the TCR CDR3. TCRdb called the multiplex PCR reads again in MiXCR, with one record for every CDR3 protein. The sample yields a few hundred thousand distinct CDR3 sequences, 20% to 25% seen once. The sequencing input was blood. Every receptor here comes from a man aged 18 to 29 with Graves' hyperthyroidism.

This clonotype occurred many times. V and J are TRBV29-1 and TRBJ1-1, with D perhaps matching TRBD1 (5 bases). CDR3 length: 12 amino acids. CDR1 is SQVTM, CDR2 ANQGSEA, per germline. Trimming took 3 bases from V and 1 from J, leaving 6 bases between them. CDR3 nucleotide sequence: TGCAGCGTTGAGAGGGGGAACACTGAAGCTTTCTTT. The encoded protein is CSVERGNTEAFF.

This clonotype came up many times. The V call is TRBV3-1, the J call TRBJ1-1; perhaps TRBD1 as D (6 bases). The CDR3 is made up of 14 amino acids. Between the trimmed V and J ends, which lost 5 bases and 1 base, there was a span of 11 bases. Germline CDR1 and CDR2: LGHDT and YNNKEL (reference sequence). The CDR3 DNA follows: TGTGCCAGCAGCTATCGGACAGCGAACACTGAAGCTTTCTTT. It specifies CASSYRTANTEAFF.

This clonotype was counted at least ten times. The chain is built from TRBV6-5 and TRBJ1-2; D is uncertain. The CDR3 spans 11 residues. CDR1 is MNHEY and CDR2 is SVGAGI in the germline V gene. The ends were cut back, 8 bases at V and 4 bases at J, with 8 bases in the middle. The CDR3 DNA is TGTGCCAGCGGCATAGCCTATGGCTACACCTTC. Amino acid sequence: CASGIAYGYTF.

This clonotype was observed at least ten times. The chain joins TRBV27 to TRBJ2-5, with unresolved D. Germline values: CDR1 MNHEY, CDR2 SMNVEV (reference sequence). CDR3 size: 15 residues. With 6 bases removed from V and 1 base from J, the gap between germline ends came to 15 bases. DNA of the CDR3: TGTGCCAGCAGCTTGTACTTTCATTTCCAAGAGACCCAGTACTTC. Protein sequence: CASSLYFHFQETQYF.

The gene calls are TRBV2 and TRBJ2-3, with D perhaps given as TRBD1 or TRBD2 (5 bases each). Germline CDR1 is SNHLY and CDR2 is FYNNEI. The CDR3 extends over 14 amino acids. Trimming shortened V by 6 bases and J by 6 bases, and 16 bases separated the two germline ends. The DNA of the CDR3 is TGTGCCAGCAGATCGGGGCCTACTACGGATACGCAGTATTTT. It encodes CASRSGPTTDTQYF.

This clonotype has a handful of counts. V gene TRBV20-1 combines with J gene TRBJ1-1, with D possibly TRBD1 on 5 matching bases. The CDR3 contains 13 residues. V was cut by 0 bases and J by 8 bases, with 13 bases left in between. The germline gives CDR1 DFQATT, CDR2 SNEGSKA (reference sequence). The CDR3 DNA follows: TGCAGTGCTAGAGAGTGGGGCTCAGTAGAAGCTTTCTTT. Protein: CSAREWGSVEAFF.

The chain combines TRBV27 with TRBJ2-7; D may be TRBD2 (5 bases). CDR1 MNHEY and CDR2 SMNVEV come from the germline V gene (reference sequence). CDR3 size: 15 residues. V lost 5 bases and J 4 bases, leaving 18 bases between the germline ends. CDR3 nucleotides: TGTGCCAGCAGTGCGGGCGTGGACCGAACATACGAGCAGTACTTC. Protein: CASSAGVDRTYEQYF.

CDR3 nucleotide sequence: TGTGCCAGCAGTTTACACCGGTACACTTTAGATACGCAGTATTTT. This codes for CASSLHRYTLDTQYF. The V gene is TRBV27, the J gene TRBJ2-3; the D is unclear. CDR3 length equals 15 residues. The germline gives CDR1 MNHEY, CDR2 SMNVEV (reference sequence). The V gene lost 2 bases and the J gene lost 5 bases, with 14 bases spanning the gap.

The chain is built from TRBV12-3 or TRBV12-4 and TRBJ1-1; TRBD1 matches at 9 bases. CDR3 length: 14 residues. With 7 bases clipped from V and 5 bases from J, the junction kept 8 bases outside the gene matches. CDR3 nucleotide sequence: TGTGCCAGCAACTACGGGGACAGGGAGACTGAAGCTTTCTTT. This gives the protein CASNYGDRETEAFF.